The 9 T cell receptor beta chains given below trace back to one sample, sequenced in a study of T-cell reconstitution after alpha-beta-depleted transplantation in children. It was with unique molecular identifiers that the TCRbeta library was prepared. TCRdb used MiXCR to reprocess the PCR reads, holding one entry per CDR3 protein. The sample lists 600,000 to 700,000 distinct CDR3 sequences, about an eighth occurring once. The input for sequencing was PBMCs, taken before TCRalphabeta/CD19-depleted stem cell transplant. Receptors originate from a girl under 10 years old with congenital amegakaryocytic thrombocytopenia, due to receive a stem cell transplant.

This clonotype was observed a handful of times. The J gene is TRBJ1-1, the V gene TRBV29-1; D unresolved. The CDR3 extends over 12 amino acids. Germline values: CDR1 SQVTM, CDR2 ANQGSEA. Trimming removed 3 bases from V and 5 bases from J, with 10 bases in between. The CDR3 DNA reads as TGCAGCGTTGATCGTATGTTTACTGAAGCTTTCTTT. This sequence encodes CSVDRMFTEAFF.

In this sample, this clonotype turned up many times. The rearrangement joins TRBV20-1 to TRBJ2-2; perhaps TRBD2 as D (6 bases). Per the germline V gene, CDR1 is DFQATT and CDR2 is SNEGSKA (reference sequence). CDR3 size: 14 residues. With 2 bases removed from V and 8 bases from J, the gap between germline ends came to 15 bases. The CDR3 reads CSARRTGGVGELFF. The CDR3 DNA sequence: TGCAGTGCTAGACGTACTGGAGGGGTTGGGGAGCTGTTTTTT.

This clonotype was recorded at least ten times. This chain connects TRBV7-2 to TRBJ2-4, with D hard to call. From germline, CDR1 is SGHTA and CDR2 FQGNSA. This CDR3 is built from 14 residues. The V gene lost 2 bases and the J gene lost 0 bases, with 5 bases spanning the gap. The CDR3 sequence is CASSLPLAKNIQYF. CDR3 nucleotides: TGTGCCAGCAGCTTACCACTAGCCAAAAACATTCAGTACTTC.

At least ten counts were recorded for this clonotype. The chain joins TRBV10-3 to TRBJ2-3; 8 nucleotides align to TRBD2. After removal of 10 bases from V and 2 bases from J, the junction contained 14 bases not matched to a gene. Germline V CDR1 and CDR2: ENHRY, SYGVKD. The CDR3 length is 16 residues. CDR3 sequence: CANSRWAGGPTDTQYF. The CDR3 DNA sequence: TGTGCCAACTCGAGATGGGCGGGAGGACCCACAGATACGCAGTATTTT.

This clonotype appeared many times. The chain is built from TRBV6-4 and TRBJ1-3, with 8 nucleotides matching TRBD1. This CDR3 has 17 amino acids. Trimming cost V 2 bases and J 0 bases; bases outside gene matches: 6. In germline, CDR1 is MRHNA, CDR2 SNTAGT. CDR3 in amino acids: CASSDLGQAVSGNTIYF. The CDR3 nucleotides are TGTGCCAGCAGTGACCTGGGACAGGCCGTCTCTGGAAACACCATATATTTT.

This clonotype showed up just a few times. This chain connects TRBV20-1 to TRBJ2-7, with D possibly matching TRBD2 (5 bases). The CDR3 is 16 amino acids. Germline lookup yields CDR1 DFQATT and CDR2 SNEGSKA (reference sequence). V was shortened by 5 bases and J by 3 bases, with 23 bases between the two germline ends. In DNA form, the CDR3 reads TGCAGTGCTTTCCGGGGTCGGGCCGATTCGGACTACGAGCAGTACTTC. Its translation: CSAFRGRADSDYEQYF.

The chain uses TRBV7-9 and TRBJ2-2, with 9 bases aligning to TRBD2. CDR1 and CDR2 (germline): SEHNR, FQNEAQ (reference sequence). V dropped 5 bases and J dropped 6; count of bases not matched to a gene: 10. The CDR3 spans 16 residues. The CDR3 loop reads CASSHIALAGSGELFF. CDR3 DNA: TGTGCCAGCAGCCACATCGCTCTAGCGGGATCCGGGGAGCTGTTTTTT.

Here the CDR3 reads CSAGLAGAQFYEQYF. The DNA for the CDR3 is TGCAGTGCTGGACTAGCGGGAGCCCAATTTTACGAGCAGTACTTC. The chain employs TRBV20-1 and TRBJ2-7, with 13 bases fitting TRBD2. CDR1 is DFQATT and CDR2 is SNEGSKA in the germline V gene (reference sequence). Trimming cost V 5 bases and J 4 bases; bases outside gene matches: 8. The CDR3 runs to 15 residues.

The table lists this clonotype with many counts. J is TRBJ2-7 and V is TRBV20-1; 8 bases are a match to TRBD2. The CDR3 has 15 amino acids. Germline assignment: CDR1 DFQATT and CDR2 SNEGSKA (reference sequence). Unmatched junction bases numbered 14, after V lost 6 bases and J lost 4 bases. The CDR3, as DNA: TGCAGTGCCAGAATGACTGGACTAGCTTTTTACGAGCAGTACTTC. Translating gives CSARMTGLAFYEQYF.